Listed below are T cell receptor beta chains from one sample, sequenced in a study of metastatic and nonmetastatic thyroid tumors. TCRdb re-clonotyped the PCR reads through MiXCR. The sample consists of tens of thousands of clones, roughly 12% of them appearing once. Sequenced: blood. The receptors here all came from a female donor with papillary thyroid cancer or a benign thyroid nodule (not recorded which). Some clones in this sample may be carry-over from other donors' samples. Both conserved end residues are trimmed from each CDR3. The order of the fields is V gene, J gene, CDR3 protein.

>TRBV30|TRBJ2-1
AWATGTGSNEQF
>TRBV27|TRBJ1-2
ASISTRSPTGHGYT
>TRBV13|TRBJ1-2
ASTSYGNGYT
>TRBV20-1|TRBJ1-1
SASRTVNTEAF
>TRBV6-1|TRBJ2-7
ASSGVARLSYEQY
>TRBV4-1|TRBJ2-7
ASIGILYEQY
>TRBV27|TRBJ2-7
ASRVTSVNYEQY
>TRBV14|TRBJ1-2
ASSLLPGTGTANYGYT
>TRBV6-1|TRBJ2-7
ASSPRDRDIDEQY
>TRBV9|TRBJ2-2
ASSVRRGEGNTGELF
>TRBV2|TRBJ1-1
ASSEVGRSNTEAF
>TRBV6-5|TRBJ2-3
ASSYPDTQY
>TRBV12-3/TRBV12-4|TRBJ2-5
ASRKRETQY
>TRBV4-2|TRBJ1-2
ASSQAIAANYGYT
>TRBV7-9|TRBJ2-7
ASSPTDGISYEQY
>TRBV11-3|TRBJ2-3
ASSLVGDTQY
>TRBV20-1|TRBJ2-3
SAPTAGVQDTQY
>TRBV9|TRBJ1-6
ASSVGEDRYSYNSPLH
>TRBV5-1|TRBJ2-5
ASSETVYQETQY
>TRBV9|TRBJ2-7
ASSVEAAVGYEQY
>TRBV3-1|TRBJ2-7
ASSLKGTAYEQY
>TRBV7-3|TRBJ2-2
ASSLSRWERGSNTGELF
>TRBV28|TRBJ2-7
ASAPGQPPYEQY
>TRBV5-1|TRBJ2-6
ASSIQGSVGANVLT
>TRBV9|TRBJ1-5
ASSRGHGNQPQH
>TRBV6-1|TRBJ1-1
ASSSDTMNTEAF
>TRBV7-2|TRBJ2-7
ASSLAGTPYEQY
>TRBV28|TRBJ2-2
ASSPPVTGELF